This T cell receptor beta chain was retrieved from a study of human T cells and chemical hapten exposure. Points from the study as a whole: Every donor had alopecia, and their immune response may therefore differ from healthy people's.

Regarding this clonotype: Its antigen is not identified.

Described time point: patch test 2, 6 weeks after DPC sensitization. The treatment denotes: therapeutic diphenylcyclopropenone sensitization with weekly scalp DPC. CDR3 size: 15 residues. From germline, CDR1 is LNHNV and CDR2 YYDKDF (reference sequence). V was cut by 1 base and J by 8 bases, with 16 bases left in between. As handled by the study authors: About 97,000 TCRs per sample was the median, with a range of roughly 23,224 to 690,600. TCRdb reprocessed the RACE reads with MiXCR, giving one entry per CDR3 protein. TCRdb's processing, not the authors' own work, is the source of the V and J calls. The sample has around 100,000 distinct CDR3 sequences, about an eighth seen once.

This chain links TRBV15 with TRBJ2-3; a weak D match, TRBD1 (5 bases). The TCR was taken from a woman between 40 and 55 years old with alopecia areata. Some clones in this sample may be carry-over from other donors' samples. Source: whole blood, taken in connection with sensitization to the hapten diphenylcyclopropenone (DPC). DNA for the CDR3: TGTGCCACCAGCAGAGTGGGCGCAGGAAGGGGTACGCAGTATTTT. Protein product: CATSRVGAGRGTQYF.